These T cell receptor beta chains were read from a single sample in a study of shared clonotypes between healthy human individuals. Profiled with immunoSEQ multiplex PCR; TCRdb holds only in-frame clones, not every one. The sample holds fewer than 550,000 clones, over 75% seen once. The sequencing sample was made of PBMCs. The receptor set was obtained from a woman in her forties in good health. Some clones in this sample may be carry-over from other donors' samples. CDR3s include the opening cysteine and the closing phenylalanine or tryptophan. D genes are given only for firm matches. Clone size, where shown, is once, few, many, or a class for clones that have expanded.

clone size: -
CDR3 length: 13
D gene: -
V gene: TRBV30
J gene: TRBJ1-1
CDR3 protein: CAWSMGASTEAFF
CDR3 DNA: TGTGCCTGGAGTATGGGGGCGAGCACTGAAGCTTTCTTT

clone size: -
CDR3 length: 13
D gene: -
V gene: TRBV7-3
J gene: TRBJ2-1
CDR3 protein: CASSLNPRGEQFF
CDR3 DNA: TGTGCCAGCAGCTTAAACCCCCGCGGTGAGCAGTTCTTC

clone size: once
CDR3 length: 12
D gene: TRBD1
V gene: TRBV28
J gene: TRBJ2-3
CDR3 protein: CASRRGHDTQYF
CDR3 DNA: TGTGCCAGCAGAAGGGGGCACGATACGCAGTATTTT

clone size: once
CDR3 length: 17
D gene: TRBD2
V gene: TRBV19
J gene: TRBJ2-7
CDR3 protein: CASSVNSLAGGTYEQYF
CDR3 DNA: TGTGCCAGTAGTGTCAACTCCCTAGCGGGGGGCACCTACGAGCAGTACTTC

clone size: -
CDR3 length: 14
D gene: -
V gene: TRBV9
J gene: TRBJ2-1
CDR3 protein: CASSPRGLLNEQFF
CDR3 DNA: TGTGCCAGCAGCCCTAGAGGGCTCCTGAATGAGCAGTTCTTC

clone size: -
CDR3 length: 14
D gene: -
V gene: TRBV5-5
J gene: TRBJ2-5
CDR3 protein: CASSLDPGRETQYF
CDR3 DNA: TGTGCCAGCAGCTTGGACCCGGGTAGGGAGACCCAGTACTTC

clone size: -
CDR3 length: 14
D gene: -
V gene: TRBV2
J gene: TRBJ2-1
CDR3 protein: CASSEQWAYNEQFF
CDR3 DNA: TGTGCCAGCAGTGAACAGTGGGCGTACAATGAGCAGTTCTTC

clone size: many
CDR3 length: 11
D gene: -
V gene: TRBV27
J gene: TRBJ2-5
CDR3 protein: CASSLVETQYF
CDR3 DNA: TGTGCCAGCAGTTTGGTAGAGACCCAGTACTTC

clone size: -
CDR3 length: 13
D gene: -
V gene: TRBV2
J gene: TRBJ2-1
CDR3 protein: CASRGDSYNEQFF
CDR3 DNA: TGTGCCAGCAGGGGGGACTCCTACAATGAGCAGTTCTTC

clone size: -
CDR3 length: 14
D gene: -
V gene: TRBV6-5
J gene: TRBJ1-4
CDR3 protein: CASSLSATNEKLFF
CDR3 DNA: TGTGCCAGCAGCCTTTCGGCAACTAATGAAAAACTGTTTTTT

clone size: -
CDR3 length: 17
D gene: -
V gene: TRBV28
J gene: TRBJ2-1
CDR3 protein: CASSFSLGRAYINEQFF
CDR3 DNA: TGTGCCAGCAGTTTCTCTCTGGGAAGGGCTTACATCAATGAGCAGTTCTTC

clone size: once
CDR3 length: 14
D gene: -
V gene: TRBV4-2
J gene: TRBJ2-2
CDR3 protein: CASSQANNAGELFF
CDR3 DNA: TGTGCCAGCAGCCAAGCTAATAACGCCGGGGAGCTGTTTTTT

clone size: -
CDR3 length: 14
D gene: TRBD1
V gene: TRBV19
J gene: TRBJ2-7
CDR3 protein: CASHHRGSSYEQYF
CDR3 DNA: TGTGCCAGTCACCACAGGGGAAGCTCCTACGAGCAGTACTTC

clone size: -
CDR3 length: 15
D gene: -
V gene: TRBV18
J gene: TRBJ1-1
CDR3 protein: CASSNSGTRNTEAFF
CDR3 DNA: TGTGCCAGCTCAAACTCCGGGACAAGGAACACTGAAGCTTTCTTT

clone size: -
CDR3 length: 15
D gene: -
V gene: TRBV5-1
J gene: TRBJ1-3
CDR3 protein: CASSGNGISGNTIYF
CDR3 DNA: TGCGCCAGCAGCGGCAACGGGATTTCTGGAAACACCATATATTTT

clone size: few
CDR3 length: 16
D gene: TRBD2
V gene: TRBV19
J gene: TRBJ2-1
CDR3 protein: CASSPRERDNMNEQFF
CDR3 DNA: TGTGCCAGTAGTCCTCGCGAGCGGGATAATATGAATGAGCAGTTCTTC

clone size: -
CDR3 length: 15
D gene: -
V gene: TRBV11-2
J gene: TRBJ2-3
CDR3 protein: CASSLATGVTDTQYF
CDR3 DNA: TGTGCCAGCAGCTTAGCAACAGGAGTCACAGATACGCAGTATTTT

clone size: -
CDR3 length: 15
D gene: -
V gene: TRBV2
J gene: TRBJ2-6
CDR3 protein: CASSDRGAGANVLTF
CDR3 DNA: TGTGCCAGCAGTGATAGGGGGGCCGGGGCCAACGTCCTGACTTTC

clone size: -
CDR3 length: 16
D gene: -
V gene: TRBV4-2
J gene: TRBJ2-1
CDR3 protein: CASSQPLRSPYNEQFF
CDR3 DNA: TGTGCCAGCAGCCAACCTCTAAGGAGCCCGTACAATGAGCAGTTCTTC

clone size: -
CDR3 length: 15
D gene: TRBD1
V gene: TRBV5-1
J gene: TRBJ1-4
CDR3 protein: CASSLEGQENEKLFF
CDR3 DNA: TGCGCCAGCAGCTTGGAGGGACAGGAGAATGAAAAACTGTTTTTT

clone size: -
CDR3 length: 15
D gene: TRBD2
V gene: TRBV7-6
J gene: TRBJ2-7
CDR3 protein: CASSTLAGGAYEQYF
CDR3 DNA: TGTGCCAGCAGCACCCTAGCGGGAGGGGCTTACGAGCAGTACTTC

clone size: once
CDR3 length: 16
D gene: TRBD2
V gene: TRBV7-6
J gene: TRBJ2-1
CDR3 protein: CASSSRTSGSDSEQFF
CDR3 DNA: TGTGCCAGCAGCTCCAGGACTAGCGGGAGTGATAGTGAGCAGTTCTTC

clone size: -
CDR3 length: 15
D gene: -
V gene: TRBV11-2
J gene: TRBJ2-7
CDR3 protein: CASSLGPGVEHEQYF
CDR3 DNA: TGTGCCAGCAGCTTAGGACCTGGGGTCGAGCACGAGCAGTACTTC

clone size: -
CDR3 length: 16
D gene: TRBD2
V gene: TRBV5-1
J gene: TRBJ2-5
CDR3 protein: CASRTSGGGAQETQYF
CDR3 DNA: TGCGCCAGCAGGACTAGCGGAGGGGGGGCCCAAGAGACCCAGTACTTC

clone size: -
CDR3 length: 14
D gene: -
V gene: TRBV6-1
J gene: TRBJ2-3
CDR3 protein: CASSDDRRTDTQYF
CDR3 DNA: TGTGCCAGCAGTGATGACAGGCGCACAGATACGCAGTATTTT

clone size: -
CDR3 length: 14
D gene: TRBD1
V gene: TRBV6-6
J gene: TRBJ1-5
CDR3 protein: CASSQTGTSQPQHF
CDR3 DNA: TGTGCCAGCAGCCAGACAGGGACCAGTCAGCCCCAGCATTTT

clone size: medium-sized
CDR3 length: 15
D gene: -
V gene: TRBV6-1
J gene: TRBJ2-7
CDR3 protein: CASSERATSSYEQYF
CDR3 DNA: TGTGCCAGCAGTGAAAGAGCGACAAGCTCCTACGAGCAGTACTTC

clone size: -
CDR3 length: 15
D gene: TRBD2
V gene: TRBV6-1
J gene: TRBJ2-2
CDR3 protein: CAIILAETPPGELFF
CDR3 DNA: TGTGCCATCATACTAGCGGAAACCCCTCCCGGGGAGCTGTTTTTT

clone size: -
CDR3 length: 15
D gene: -
V gene: TRBV15
J gene: TRBJ2-7
CDR3 protein: CATSREAGGAYEQYF
CDR3 DNA: TGTGCCACCAGCAGAGAAGCAGGGGGGGCCTACGAGCAGTACTTC

clone size: -
CDR3 length: 19
D gene: -
V gene: TRBV21-1
J gene: TRBJ2-5
CDR3 protein: CASRDPLGQGGSFQETQYF
CDR3 DNA: TGTGCCAGCAGGGACCCGTTAGGACAGGGGGGATCGTTCCAAGAGACCCAGTACTTC

clone size: -
CDR3 length: 16
D gene: -
V gene: TRBV5-6
J gene: TRBJ2-1
CDR3 protein: CASSLVVLSSYNEQFF
CDR3 DNA: TGTGCCAGCAGCTTGGTGGTCCTGAGCTCCTACAATGAGCAGTTCTTC

clone size: -
CDR3 length: 15
D gene: -
V gene: TRBV10-3
J gene: TRBJ1-5
CDR3 protein: CAISARGPPRQPQHF
CDR3 DNA: TGTGCCATCAGTGCCCGGGGCCCACCCCGACAGCCCCAGCATTTT

clone size: -
CDR3 length: 15
D gene: TRBD1
V gene: TRBV27
J gene: TRBJ2-2
CDR3 protein: CASSLDRPNTGELFF
CDR3 DNA: TGTGCCAGCAGTCTGGACAGGCCCAACACCGGGGAGCTGTTTTTT

clone size: once
CDR3 length: 15
D gene: TRBD2
V gene: TRBV5-1
J gene: TRBJ2-7
CDR3 protein: CASSLAPSGSYEQYF
CDR3 DNA: TGCGCCAGCAGCTTGGCCCCTAGCGGGAGTTACGAGCAGTACTTC

clone size: -
CDR3 length: 12
D gene: -
V gene: TRBV7-2
J gene: TRBJ1-5
CDR3 protein: CASSWAGQPQHF
CDR3 DNA: TGTGCCAGCAGCTGGGCCGGTCAGCCCCAGCATTTT

clone size: many
CDR3 length: 15
D gene: TRBD1
V gene: TRBV9
J gene: TRBJ2-7
CDR3 protein: CASSPGTGGRYEQYF
CDR3 DNA: TGTGCCAGCAGCCCTGGGACAGGGGGCCGCTACGAGCAGTACTTC

clone size: -
CDR3 length: 15
D gene: -
V gene: TRBV11-2
J gene: TRBJ2-7
CDR3 protein: CASSPLRGGTSEQYF
CDR3 DNA: TGTGCCAGCAGCCCTCTTAGGGGGGGGACAAGCGAGCAGTACTTC

clone size: -
CDR3 length: 15
D gene: TRBD2
V gene: TRBV7-6
J gene: TRBJ2-4
CDR3 protein: CASSQLAGDRNIQYF
CDR3 DNA: TGTGCCAGCAGCCAACTAGCGGGAGACAGGAACATTCAGTACTTC

clone size: once
CDR3 length: 16
D gene: TRBD1
V gene: TRBV19
J gene: TRBJ2-4
CDR3 protein: CASSMGQSLAKNIQYF
CDR3 DNA: TGTGCCAGTAGTATGGGACAGTCACTAGCCAAAAACATTCAGTACTTC

clone size: -
CDR3 length: 13
D gene: -
V gene: TRBV4-3
J gene: TRBJ1-5
CDR3 protein: CASSKGFNQPQHF
CDR3 DNA: TGCGCCAGCAGCAAGGGGTTTAATCAGCCCCAGCATTTT

clone size: -
CDR3 length: 13
D gene: -
V gene: TRBV2
J gene: TRBJ2-3
CDR3 protein: CASSVAITDTQYF
CDR3 DNA: TGTGCCAGCAGTGTAGCCATCACAGATACGCAGTATTTT

clone size: -
CDR3 length: 13
D gene: -
V gene: TRBV10-1
J gene: TRBJ2-3
CDR3 protein: CASSDISRGTQYF
CDR3 DNA: TGCGCCAGCAGTGACATATCCCGCGGTACGCAGTATTTT

clone size: -
CDR3 length: 13
D gene: -
V gene: TRBV5-5
J gene: TRBJ2-1
CDR3 protein: CASSLVGDNEQFF
CDR3 DNA: TGTGCCAGCAGCTTGGTAGGGGACAATGAGCAGTTCTTC

clone size: -
CDR3 length: 15
D gene: TRBD1
V gene: TRBV5-1
J gene: TRBJ2-7
CDR3 protein: CASSLATGGLGEQYF
CDR3 DNA: TGCGCCAGCAGCTTGGCGACAGGGGGCTTGGGCGAGCAGTACTTC

clone size: -
CDR3 length: 15
D gene: TRBD2
V gene: TRBV5-4
J gene: TRBJ2-7
CDR3 protein: CASSFRAGGIYEQYF
CDR3 DNA: TGTGCCAGCAGCTTTAGAGCGGGAGGAATCTACGAGCAGTACTTC

clone size: -
CDR3 length: 14
D gene: TRBD1
V gene: TRBV10-3
J gene: TRBJ2-7
CDR3 protein: CAISNGQGIHEQYF
CDR3 DNA: TGTGCCATCAGCAACGGACAGGGGATCCACGAGCAGTACTTC

clone size: -
CDR3 length: 13
D gene: TRBD1
V gene: TRBV6-5
J gene: TRBJ1-2
CDR3 protein: CASRQDRANGYTF
CDR3 DNA: TGTGCCAGCAGGCAGGACAGGGCGAATGGCTACACCTTC

clone size: -
CDR3 length: 14
D gene: TRBD2
V gene: TRBV6-5
J gene: TRBJ2-7
CDR3 protein: CASSYSASGYEQYF
CDR3 DNA: TGTGCCAGCAGTTACAGCGCTAGCGGGTACGAGCAGTACTTC

clone size: -
CDR3 length: 13
D gene: -
V gene: TRBV11-2
J gene: TRBJ2-7
CDR3 protein: CASSLAGTYEQYF
CDR3 DNA: TGTGCCAGCAGCCTGGCTGGTACCTACGAGCAGTACTTC

clone size: -
CDR3 length: 14
D gene: -
V gene: TRBV18
J gene: TRBJ2-3
CDR3 protein: CASSTPGEWDTQYF
CDR3 DNA: TGTGCCAGCTCAACCCCAGGGGAATGGGATACGCAGTATTTT

clone size: -
CDR3 length: 16
D gene: -
V gene: TRBV6-4
J gene: TRBJ2-6
CDR3 protein: CASSDGGVTGANVLTF
CDR3 DNA: TGTGCCAGCAGTGACGGCGGGGTTACTGGGGCCAACGTCCTGACTTTC

clone size: -
CDR3 length: 15
D gene: TRBD2
V gene: TRBV5-6
J gene: TRBJ2-2
CDR3 protein: CASSLDAGVTGELFF
CDR3 DNA: TGTGCCAGCAGCTTGGACGCGGGAGTCACCGGGGAGCTGTTTTTT

clone size: -
CDR3 length: 15
D gene: TRBD1
V gene: TRBV5-1
J gene: TRBJ2-7
CDR3 protein: CASSRGTAESYEQYF
CDR3 DNA: TGCGCCAGCAGCAGGGGGACAGCCGAGTCCTACGAGCAGTACTTC